The clone carrying this T cell receptor beta chain was detected only a few times. Produced via immunoSEQ multiplex PCR; TCRdb's table is partial and in-frame only. The table includes almost 550,000 clones, about 80% detected once. This specimen belongs to a study of shared T cell receptors in the human thymus. The germline V gene has CDR1 SGHRS and CDR2 YFSETQ. The CDR3 is made up of 15 amino acids. The germline V and J ends were trimmed by 0 bases and 2 bases, with 9 bases remaining between them. These data were also filed under a second study, of human thymus T cells. Per that paper: Healthy Finnish infants undergoing corrective surgery for congenital heart defects provided the donor material. Resected material from corrective heart surgery provided the thymus tissue analysed. An apparent bias in V and J gene usage was seen in thymic and blood repertoires. Related research examined unrelated individuals and reported that their thymic repertoires overlapped highly.

V and J are TRBV5-1 and TRBJ1-3; D ambiguous. The source is a boy under two years old with a congenital heart defect. The sequenced material came from thymocytes. The CDR3 loop is CASSLVEMPGNTIYF. CDR3 DNA: TGCGCCAGCAGCTTGGTAGAGATGCCTGGAAACACCATATATTTT.